Listed below are T cell receptor beta chains from one sample, sequenced in a study of vaccination effects on CD4 cells after COVID-19. Only in-frame clones appear in the TCRdb table, and some are missing; sequencing was by immunoSEQ multiplex PCR. Found here are 40,000 to 50,000 clones, 72% of them singletons; the top ten hold about 9.5%. What these receptors recognize is not known. The sample here was CD4+ T cells from PBMCs cultured without peptide, taken after COVID-19 vaccination. All receptors come from a human donor who received a COVID-19 vaccine. The CDR3 runs from the conserved cysteine through the conserved F or W. The D gene is left open where the match is weak. Expanded clones are given a class, and other clones once, few, many or no size at all.

few	TRBJ1-6	NA	TRBV5-4	CASSQSPGYSPLHF	TGTGCCAGCAGCCAATCCCCAGGGTACTCACCCCTCCACTTT
NA	TRBJ2-1	TRBD2	TRBV9	CASRPTSGHNEQFF	TGTGCCAGCAGGCCGACTAGCGGACACAATGAGCAGTTCTTC
NA	TRBJ1-2	TRBD1	TRBV9	CASTPDWTGKSGYTF	TGTGCCAGCACCCCGGATTGGACAGGGAAGTCTGGCTACACCTTC
NA	TRBJ2-3	TRBD2	TRBV30	CAWSVSPLAGWTDTQYF	TGTGCCTGGAGTGTATCCCCTCTAGCGGGGTGGACAGATACGCAGTATTTT
NA	TRBJ1-6	TRBD1	TRBV27	CASSLTGRGNSPLHF	TGTGCCAGCAGCTTGACAGGGAGGGGTAATTCACCCCTCCACTTT
NA	TRBJ2-7	NA	TRBV5-6	CASSLARIYGSYEQYF	TGTGCCAGCAGCTTGGCGAGGATCTATGGCTCCTACGAGCAGTACTTC
once	TRBJ2-1	TRBD2	TRBV20-1	CSASIAASGGYEQFF	TGCAGTGCTAGTATTGCGGCTAGCGGGGGGTATGAGCAGTTCTTC
few	TRBJ1-2	NA	TRBV10-1	CASSESGSDSNYGYTF	TGCGCCAGCAGTGAGTCTGGTTCGGATTCAAACTATGGCTACACCTTC
NA	TRBJ1-2	TRBD1	TRBV6-5	CASSYSTTGPTGYTF	TGTGCCAGCAGTTACTCGACGACAGGGCCCACTGGCTACACCTTC
NA	TRBJ1-1	NA	TRBV29-1	CSGGGTEAFF	TGCAGCGGGGGGGGGACTGAAGCTTTCTTT
NA	TRBJ1-2	TRBD1	TRBV18	CASSPGGQGERDGYTF	TGTGCCAGCTCACCAGGTGGACAGGGGGAGCGAGATGGCTACACCTTC
NA	TRBJ2-2	TRBD2	TRBV6-4	CASSDSRLAGTGELFF	TGTGCCAGCAGTGACTCGCGACTAGCGGGAACCGGGGAGCTGTTTTTT
few	TRBJ2-3	NA	TRBV27	CASTLSTDTQYF	TGTGCCAGCACCCTTAGCACAGATACGCAGTATTTT
NA	TRBJ2-4	NA	TRBV25-1	CASSDHGGLSKNIQYF	TGTGCCAGCAGTGACCATGGGGGCCTCTCCAAAAACATTCAGTACTTC
NA	TRBJ1-2	NA	TRBV2	CASSEARNYGYTF	TGTGCCAGCAGTGAGGCCAGAAACTATGGCTACACCTTC
NA	TRBJ2-6	NA	TRBV6-1	CASSDRGGGSGANVLTF	TGTGCCAGCAGTGACCGGGGAGGGGGATCTGGGGCCAACGTCCTGACTTTC
NA	TRBJ1-4	TRBD1	TRBV2	CASRKWGTGGELNEKLFF	TGTGCCAGCAGGAAATGGGGGACAGGGGGCGAGCTGAATGAAAAACTGTTTTTT
NA	TRBJ2-5	NA	TRBV30	CAWSVRLKETQYF	TGTGCCTGGAGTGTACGTCTGAAAGAGACCCAGTACTTC
NA	TRBJ2-3	NA	TRBV14	CASSPLGGADTQYF	TGTGCCAGCAGCCCCCTGGGGGGTGCAGATACGCAGTATTTT
few	TRBJ2-2	NA	TRBV2	CASSWQLLNTGELFF	TGTGCCAGCAGTTGGCAGCTCCTAAACACCGGGGAGCTGTTTTTT
few	TRBJ1-1	NA	TRBV6-5	CASTPRTAYTEAFF	TGTGCCAGCACCCCAAGGACAGCTTACACTGAAGCTTTCTTT
NA	TRBJ2-1	TRBD2	TRBV7-6	CASSFGGGQGEQFF	TGTGCCAGCAGCTTCGGCGGGGGGCAGGGTGAGCAGTTCTTC
NA	TRBJ2-3	TRBD2	TRBV7-9	CASSLWTSGVSTDTQYF	TGTGCCAGCAGCTTATGGACTAGCGGGGTTAGCACAGATACGCAGTATTTT
NA	TRBJ2-3	NA	TRBV7-2	CASSLEDFRWTDTQYF	TGTGCCAGCAGCTTAGAAGACTTCCGGTGGACAGATACGCAGTATTTT
NA	TRBJ1-6	NA	TRBV7-9	CASSLASGVNSPLHF	TGTGCCAGCAGCTTAGCTTCAGGGGTTAATTCACCCCTCCACTTT
NA	TRBJ2-2	NA	TRBV7-2	CASSLYGDTGELFF	TGTGCCAGCAGCTTGTATGGGGACACCGGGGAGCTGTTTTTT
NA	TRBJ1-1	NA	TRBV18	CASSLTATTMNTEAFF	TGTGCCAGCTCACTTACAGCGACAACCATGAACACTGAAGCTTTCTTT
NA	TRBJ2-3	NA	TRBV5-1	CASSLAGTDTQYF	TGCGCCAGCAGCTTGGCGGGGACAGATACGCAGTATTTT
NA	TRBJ1-4	NA	TRBV7-8	CASSLERAGANEKLFF	TGTGCCAGCAGCTTAGAAAGGGCAGGGGCTAATGAAAAACTGTTTTTT
few	TRBJ1-3	NA	TRBV19	CASNPDSSGNTIYF	TGTGCCAGTAATCCGGACAGCTCTGGAAACACCATATATTTT
once	TRBJ2-3	TRBD2	TRBV5-1	CASSSDPSGGGTDTQYF	TGCGCCAGCAGCTCGGATCCTAGCGGGGGTGGCACAGATACGCAGTATTTT
NA	TRBJ2-7	TRBD1	TRBV7-8	CASSIKGQSYEQYF	TGTGCCAGCAGCATAAAGGGACAGTCCTACGAGCAGTACTTC
NA	TRBJ1-2	NA	TRBV3-1/TRBV3-2	CASSQDQAGPYGYTF	TGTGCCAGCAGCCAAGATCAGGCGGGACCCTATGGCTACACCTTC
NA	TRBJ2-3	TRBD2	TRBV4-1	CASSQGASGTSTDTQYF	TGCGCCAGCAGCCAAGGCGCTAGCGGAACTAGCACAGATACGCAGTATTTT
NA	TRBJ2-2	NA	TRBV11-2	CATPASPGDGAGELFF	TGTGCCACCCCGGCCTCGCCGGGAGATGGCGCCGGGGAGCTGTTTTTT
NA	TRBJ2-7	NA	TRBV19	CASSIQPGRYEQYF	TGTGCCAGTAGTATTCAGCCAGGACGCTACGAGCAGTACTTC
NA	TRBJ2-3	TRBD1	TRBV18	CASSPQTGGRTDTQYF	TGTGCCAGCTCACCCCAGACAGGGGGTCGGACAGATACGCAGTATTTT
NA	TRBJ2-7	NA	TRBV6-5	CASTRTTIIGEQYF	TGTGCCAGCACCCGGACTACTATAATCGGCGAGCAGTACTTC
once	TRBJ1-4	NA	TRBV12-3/TRBV12-4	CASRIGLNEKLFF	TGTGCCAGCCGCATCGGATTGAACGAAAAACTGTTTTTT
few	TRBJ2-1	NA	TRBV20-1	CSATGTNEQFF	TGCAGTGCTACAGGGACGAATGAGCAGTTCTTC
NA	TRBJ1-3	NA	TRBV19	CASAVQGGNTIYF	TGTGCCAGTGCAGTCCAGGGGGGAAACACCATATATTTT
NA	TRBJ2-6	TRBD1	TRBV5-1	CASSQGDRGDGANVLTF	TGCGCCAGCAGCCAAGGGGACAGGGGAGATGGGGCCAACGTCCTGACTTTC
once	TRBJ2-6	NA	TRBV24-1	CATNSGKGSGANVLTF	TGTGCCACGAATAGTGGGAAGGGTTCAGGGGCCAACGTCCTGACTTTC